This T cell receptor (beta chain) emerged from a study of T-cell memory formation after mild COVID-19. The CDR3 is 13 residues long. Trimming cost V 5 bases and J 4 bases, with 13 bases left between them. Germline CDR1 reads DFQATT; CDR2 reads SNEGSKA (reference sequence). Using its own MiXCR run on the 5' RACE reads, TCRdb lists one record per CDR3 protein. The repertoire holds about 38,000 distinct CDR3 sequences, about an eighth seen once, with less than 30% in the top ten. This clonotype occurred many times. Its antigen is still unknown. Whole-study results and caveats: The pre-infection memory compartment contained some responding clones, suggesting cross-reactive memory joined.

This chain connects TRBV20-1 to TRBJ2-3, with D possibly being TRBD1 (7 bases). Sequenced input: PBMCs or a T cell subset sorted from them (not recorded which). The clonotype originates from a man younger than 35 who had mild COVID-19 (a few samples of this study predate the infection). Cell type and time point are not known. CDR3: CSAYRGGADTQYF. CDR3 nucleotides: TGCAGTGCTTACAGGGGAGGCGCAGATACGCAGTATTTT.